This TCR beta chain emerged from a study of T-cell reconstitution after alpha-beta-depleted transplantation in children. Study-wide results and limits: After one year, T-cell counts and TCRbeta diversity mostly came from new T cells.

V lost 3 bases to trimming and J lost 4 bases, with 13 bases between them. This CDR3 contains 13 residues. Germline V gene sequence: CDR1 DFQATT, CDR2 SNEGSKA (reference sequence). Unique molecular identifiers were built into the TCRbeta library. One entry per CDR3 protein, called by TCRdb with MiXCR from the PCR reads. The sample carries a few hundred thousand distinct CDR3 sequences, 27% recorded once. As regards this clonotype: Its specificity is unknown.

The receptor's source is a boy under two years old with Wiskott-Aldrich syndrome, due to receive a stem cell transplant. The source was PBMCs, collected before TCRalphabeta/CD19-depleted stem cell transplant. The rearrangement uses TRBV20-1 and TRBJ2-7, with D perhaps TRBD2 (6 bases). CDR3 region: CSASLYGGYEQYF. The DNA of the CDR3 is TGCAGTGCTAGCTTGTATGGAGGGTACGAGCAGTACTTC.